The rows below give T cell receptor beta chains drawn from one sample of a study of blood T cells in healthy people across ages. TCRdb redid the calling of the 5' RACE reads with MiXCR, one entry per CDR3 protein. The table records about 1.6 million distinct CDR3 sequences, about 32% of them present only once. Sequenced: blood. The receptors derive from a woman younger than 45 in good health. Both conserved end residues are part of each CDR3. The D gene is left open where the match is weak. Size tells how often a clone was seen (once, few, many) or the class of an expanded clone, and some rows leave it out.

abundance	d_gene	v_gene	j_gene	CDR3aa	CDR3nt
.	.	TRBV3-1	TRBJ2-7	CASSHSMQEARPYEQYF	TGTGCCAGCAGCCACTCAATGCAGGAGGCGCGACCTTACGAGCAGTACTTC
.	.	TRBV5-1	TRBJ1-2	CASSPSDHYGYTF	TGCGCCAGCAGCCCTAGCGATCACTATGGCTACACCTTC
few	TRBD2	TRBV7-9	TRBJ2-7	CASSSRLAGASYEQYF	TGTGCCAGCAGCTCACGACTAGCGGGAGCCTCCTACGAGCAGTACTTC
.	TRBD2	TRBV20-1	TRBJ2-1	CSATEGGSHSSYNEQFF	TGCAGTGCTACGGAGGGAGGGTCGCACAGCTCCTACAATGAGCAGTTCTTC
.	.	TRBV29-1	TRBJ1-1	CSVPANTEAFF	TGCAGCGTCCCTGCGAACACTGAAGCTTTCTTT
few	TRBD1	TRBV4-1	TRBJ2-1	CASSQDADRGGSYNEQFF	TGCGCCAGCAGCCAAGATGCCGACAGGGGTGGCTCCTACAATGAGCAGTTCTTC
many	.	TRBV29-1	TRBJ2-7	CSVPIWNREAGSSYEQYF	TGCAGCGTCCCTATCTGGAACAGGGAAGCCGGAAGCTCCTACGAGCAGTACTTC
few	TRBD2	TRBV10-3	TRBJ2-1	CAISALGGDYNEQFF	TGTGCCATCAGTGCTCTCGGGGGGGACTACAATGAGCAGTTCTTC
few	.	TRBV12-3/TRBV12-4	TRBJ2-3	CASSFQRSTDTQYF	TGTGCCAGCAGTTTTCAGCGGAGCACAGATACGCAGTATTTT
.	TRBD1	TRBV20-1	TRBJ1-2	CSARGGTESYGYTF	TGCAGTGCTAGAGGGGGGACAGAAAGCTATGGCTACACCTTC
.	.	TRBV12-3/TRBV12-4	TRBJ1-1	CASSHFGALNMNTEAFF	TGTGCCAGCAGCCACTTTGGTGCGCTGAACATGAACACTGAAGCTTTCTTT
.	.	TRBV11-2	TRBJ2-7	CASHELEVNYEQYF	TGTGCCAGCCACGAGCTAGAGGTAAACTACGAGCAGTACTTC
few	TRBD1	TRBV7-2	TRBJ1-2	CASSLFQGASYGYTF	TGTGCCAGCAGCTTATTCCAGGGGGCATCATATGGCTACACCTTC
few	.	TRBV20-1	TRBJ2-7	CSARGPRNYEQYF	TGCAGTGCTAGAGGCCCCAGAAATTACGAGCAGTACTTC
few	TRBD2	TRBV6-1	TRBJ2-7	CAGNSGSYEQYF	TGTGCCGGCAATAGCGGGTCCTACGAGCAGTACTTC
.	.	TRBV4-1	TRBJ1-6	CASSEQGRDYYNSPLHF	TGCGCCAGCAGCGAACAGGGAAGGGACTACTATAATTCACCCCTCCACTTT
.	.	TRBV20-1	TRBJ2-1	CSARGGERFYNEQFF	TGCAGTGCTAGAGGGGGAGAGCGGTTCTACAATGAGCAGTTCTTC
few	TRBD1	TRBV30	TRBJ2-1	CAWGLGDRMIDEQFF	TGTGCCTGGGGCCTCGGGGACAGGATGATCGATGAGCAGTTCTTC
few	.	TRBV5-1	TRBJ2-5	CASSRTTGQETQYF	TGCGCCAGCAGCAGGACGACAGGCCAAGAGACCCAGTACTTC
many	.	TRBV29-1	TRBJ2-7	CSAGRTGNPHEQYF	TGCAGCGCCGGACGAACCGGGAACCCCCACGAGCAGTACTTC
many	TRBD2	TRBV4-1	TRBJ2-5	CASSQGSFGGGEQETQYF	TGCGCCAGCAGCCAAGGCTCCTTCGGGGGGGGAGAACAAGAGACCCAGTACTTC
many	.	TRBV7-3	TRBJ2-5	CASSSTDQETQYF	TGTGCCAGCAGCTCGACTGATCAAGAGACCCAGTACTTC
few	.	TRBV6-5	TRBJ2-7	CASSYAQGNEQYF	TGTGCCAGCAGTTACGCACAGGGCAACGAGCAGTACTTC
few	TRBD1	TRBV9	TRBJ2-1	CASSATGTDNEQFF	TGTGCCAGCAGCGCAACGGGGACAGACAATGAGCAGTTCTTC
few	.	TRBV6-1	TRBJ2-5	CASSEYRSETQYF	TGTGCCAGCAGTGAATATAGGTCGGAGACCCAGTACTTC
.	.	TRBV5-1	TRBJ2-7	CASSVGHRDSYEQYF	TGCGCCAGCAGTGTGGGTCACAGGGACTCCTACGAGCAGTACTTC
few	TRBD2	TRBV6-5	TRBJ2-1	CASSYDAGGPGEQFF	TGTGCCAGCAGTTACGATGCGGGAGGGCCGGGTGAGCAGTTCTTC
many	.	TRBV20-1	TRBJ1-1	CSATQGRSSEAFF	TGCAGTGCTACACAGGGCCGCAGTTCTGAAGCTTTCTTT
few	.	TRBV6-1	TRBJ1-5	CASSEGRVRGSNQPQHF	TGTGCCAGCAGTGAGGGCAGGGTCCGGGGGAGCAATCAGCCCCAGCATTTT
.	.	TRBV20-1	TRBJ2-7	CSAKTLYGSRYEQYF	TGCAGTGCCAAAACCCTGTACGGGAGTAGGTACGAGCAGTACTTC